This TCR beta chain was observed in a study of early T cells in non-severe SARS-CoV-2 infection. Using its own MiXCR run on the 5' RACE reads, TCRdb lists one record per CDR3 protein. The sample lists just under 60,000 distinct CDR3 sequences, around 10% seen once, with roughly a sixth in the top ten. There are many counts of this clonotype. The CDR3 is 18 residues long. Germline values: CDR1 SGDLS, CDR2 YYNGEE. Trimming took off 3 bases at V and 0 bases at J, with 16 bases between the two ends. The source material was whole blood. The clonotype originates from an adult who was a healthcare worker with PCR-confirmed SARS-CoV-2 infection or an uninfected control (not recorded which). The chain links TRBV9 to TRBJ1-6; D is ambiguous. CDR3 sequence reads: CASSALDRVSSYNSPLHF. For the CDR3, the DNA is TGTGCCAGCAGCGCCCTGGACCGCGTCAGCTCCTATAATTCACCCCTCCACTTT.